This T cell receptor (beta chain) was retrieved from a study of Graves' ophthalmopathy and Graves' hyperthyroidism. Scientists amplified the TCR beta CDR3 regions from RNA transcripts. In the first round, RT-PCR was carried out with HTBI primers, and a multiplex PCR formed the second round. TCRdb processed the multiplex PCR reads anew with MiXCR; each CDR3 protein has one entry. This sample has 600,000 to 950,000 distinct CDR3 sequences, with around 40% found just once. Trimming shortened V by 4 bases and J by 6 bases, and 14 bases separated the two germline ends. CDR3 length equals 13 residues. Germline V gene sequence: CDR1 SGDLS, CDR2 YYNGEE. The table lists this clonotype with many counts. Its antigen is unidentified. General study results and limits: Ophthalmopathy could be told apart from stable hyperthyroidism by a 13-signature model (about 88% sensitivity, 80% to 84% specificity). Among expanded thyroid clonotypes above 0.001 frequency, most also occurred in blood.

The sample comprised peripheral blood. The chain carries TRBV9 and TRBJ2-7, with unresolved D. This sequence was found in an adult man with Graves' ophthalmopathy. Here the CDR3 reads CASSPRAASEQYF. CDR3 nucleotides: TGTGCCAGCAGCCCTCGGGCAGCGAGCGAGCAGTACTTC.